This entry lists 7 T cell receptor beta chains sequenced from one sample in a study of blood T cell repertoires in COVID-19 (dated by TCRdb to 2020 to 2021). Libraries were prepared through the immunoSEQ multiplex PCR assay. The table was pulled from immuneACCESS by TCRdb, which kept in-frame rearrangements only. Such tables lose some clones; where checked, under half of the loss comes from unresolved V genes, and the rest has no known cause. The sample profile shows tens of thousands of clones; approximately 91% of them were found once. The top ten clones comprise roughly a third of the sample. The sequencing sample was made of peripheral blood. The receptors were sampled from a man between 65 and 79 years old with active COVID-19.

V and J are TRBV4-3 and TRBJ1-6; a weak D match, TRBD1 (5 bases). Trimming pared 0 bases from V and 0 bases from J, leaving 9 bases between. This CDR3 is 17 amino acids long. Germline CDR1 reads LGHNA; CDR2 reads YSLEER. The CDR3 loop is CASSQDRVASYNSPLHF. The CDR3 DNA is TGCGCCAGCAGCCAAGACAGGGTTGCCTCCTATAATTCACCCCTCCACTTT.

This clone was seen a few times. The chain joins TRBV14 to TRBJ1-6; TRBD1 is a possible D gene (5 bases). The CDR3 totals 16 residues. With 4 bases removed from V and 8 bases from J, the gap between germline ends came to 18 bases. Per germline, CDR1 SGHDN and CDR2 FVKESK. This chain's CDR3 is CASSLQGPLLHSPLHF. The DNA for the CDR3 is TGTGCCAGCAGCCTCCAGGGCCCACTTCTGCATTCACCCCTCCACTTT.

The chain recombines TRBV7-2 with TRBJ2-6; D is ambiguous. Germline values: CDR1 SGHTA, CDR2 FQGNSA. V was pared by 6 bases and J by 0 bases, with 9 bases between. CDR3 length: 15 residues. CDR3 protein: CASSPVLSGANVLTF. CDR3 bases: TGTGCCAGCAGTCCCGTCCTCTCTGGGGCCAACGTCCTGACTTTC. Filled out from reference TRBV7-2 and TRBJ2-6, the complete variable domain reads GAGVSQSPSNKVTEKGKDVELRCDPISGHTALYWYRQSLGQGLEFLIYFQGNSAPDKSGLPSDRFSAERTGGSVSTLTIQRTQQEDSAVYLCASSPVLSGANVLTFGAGSRLTVL.

The chain carries TRBV18 and TRBJ2-6; 8 bases are shared with TRBD2. V was clipped by 1 base and J by 2 bases; unmatched bases: 7. Per the germline V gene, CDR1 is KGHSH and CDR2 is LQKENI. The CDR3 contains 18 residues. The CDR3 DNA reads as TGTGCCAGCTCACCACTGGTCGGGAGGGACGCTGGGGCCAACGTCCTGACTTTC. Protein sequence: CASSPLVGRDAGANVLTF. Variable domain in full (rest from reference TRBV18 and TRBJ2-6): NAGVMQNPRHLVRRRGQEARLRCSPMKGHSHVYWYRQLPEEGLKFMVYLQKENIIDESGMPKERFSAEFPKEGPSILRIQQVVRGDSAAYFCASSPLVGRDAGANVLTFGAGSRLTVL.

The chain has TRBV5-1 and TRBJ2-7, with 10 bases fitting TRBD2. J lost 0 bases, V lost 3 bases, and 6 bases had no gene match. The CDR3 contains 16 residues. The germline CDR1 and CDR2 sequences are SGHRS and YFSETQ. This CDR3 reads CASSSVAGGTSYEQYF. CDR3 nucleotide sequence: TGCGCCAGCAGCTCAGTAGCGGGAGGTACCTCCTACGAGCAGTACTTC.

This sequence joins TRBV28 and TRBJ1-1, with a weak D call TRBD1 (6 bases). This CDR3 is built from 14 residues. The V end was cut by 5 bases, the J end by 5 bases, with 15 bases between. The germline V gene encodes CDR1 MDHEN and CDR2 SYDVKM. The CDR3, as DNA: TGTGCCAGCAGTCAAGGGGGGGCTTGGACTGAAGCTTTCTTT. Encoded protein: CASSQGGAWTEAFF.

The chain recombines TRBV6-2 or TRBV6-3 with TRBJ2-3; TRBD1 agrees at 8 bases. This CDR3 has 14 residues. V shed 5 bases, J shed 8 bases, and the junction held 9 bases outside the gene matches. Germline V gene lookup returns CDR1 MNHEY and CDR2 SVGEGT. Here the CDR3 reads CASSPGQVRPTQYF. The CDR3 nucleotides are TGTGCCAGCAGTCCGGGACAGGTACGCCCTACGCAGTATTTT.